What follows are 12 T cell receptor beta chains derived from one specimen sequenced in a study of blood T cell repertoires in COVID-19. Some clones are missing from TCRdb's copy, which holds only in-frame ones; the method was immunoSEQ multiplex PCR. The table records over 100,000 clones, roughly four fifths of them present only once. Sequencing was done on a sample of peripheral blood. These receptors were collected from an older man with acute or convalescent COVID-19.

The chain couples TRBV27 to TRBJ1-3, with TRBD1 as a possible D gene (5 bases). Germline V gives CDR1 MNHEY, CDR2 SMNVEV (reference sequence). CDR3 size: 15 residues. Deletions cut 3 bases from V and 2 bases from J, with 11 bases between. CDR3 amino acids: CASSFRGGTGNTIYF. CDR3 nucleotides: TGTGCCAGCAGTTTTAGGGGAGGTACTGGAAACACCATATATTTT.

In this sample, this clone turned up a few times. The gene calls are TRBV19 and TRBJ1-5; D is unresolved. Germline V gene lookup returns CDR1 LNHDA and CDR2 SQIVND (reference sequence). The CDR3 totals 14 residues. The V and J ends lost 5 bases and 6 bases respectively, with 14 bases between them. CDR3 amino acids: CASSFPGGSQPQHF. The CDR3 DNA reads TGTGCCAGTAGTTTTCCGGGAGGGAGTCAGCCCCAGCATTTT.

This clone appeared a single time. The chain is built from TRBV12-3 or TRBV12-4 and TRBJ1-1; no clear D gene. Trimming stripped 6 bases from V and 1 base from J, with 9 bases between. This CDR3 is built from 13 residues. The CDR3 is CASSPTPNTEAFF. CDR3 bases: TGTGCCAGCAGCCCCACACCGAACACTGAAGCTTTCTTT.

The rearrangement joins TRBV4-1 to TRBJ2-2; D perhaps matches TRBD1 (6 bases). The CDR3 loop spans 15 amino acids. V was shortened by 1 base and J by 2 bases, with 8 bases between the two germline ends. The germline gives CDR1 MGHRA, CDR2 YSYEKL. Here the CDR3 DNA reads TGCGCCAGCAGCCAAGTGGACAGAAACACCGGGGAGCTGTTTTTT. Translated: CASSQVDRNTGELFF.

This sequence joins TRBV5-1 and TRBJ2-5; possibly TRBD2 for D (6 bases). Trimming removed 6 bases from V and 5 bases from J, with 14 bases in between. Germline CDR1 reads SGHRS; CDR2 reads YFSETQ. The CDR3 is 13 residues long. The CDR3 loop is CASTRGGGETQYF. The CDR3 coding sequence is TGCGCCAGCACGCGGGGTGGAGGGGAGACCCAGTACTTC.

This clone has just a few counts. This chain joins TRBV15 and TRBJ1-6, with no clear D. CDR1 LNHNV and CDR2 YYDKDF come from the germline V gene (reference sequence). The V and J ends lost 0 bases and 0 bases respectively, with 3 bases between them. The CDR3 is 15 residues long. This CDR3 is CATSRDSSYNSPLHF. The CDR3 bases are TGTGCCACCAGCAGAGACAGCTCCTATAATTCACCCCTCCACTTT.

The gene calls are TRBV6-1 and TRBJ1-2, with 7 bases matching TRBD1. CDR1 MNHNS and CDR2 SASEGT come from the germline V gene. There are 12 residues in the CDR3. The J segment lost 7 bases and the V segment lost 3 bases, leaving 2 bases of the junction unmatched. The CDR3 bases are TGTGCCAGCAGTGACAGGGGGTTTGGCTACACCTTC. This codes for CASSDRGFGYTF.

The chain couples TRBV5-1 to TRBJ2-2, with D maybe TRBD2 (5 bases). Per germline, CDR1 SGHRS and CDR2 YFSETQ. V dropped 1 base and J dropped 5 bases, with 12 bases sitting between them. The CDR3 covers 15 residues. CDR3 in amino acids: CASSLIPGDTGELFF. CDR3 sequence (DNA): TGCGCCAGCAGCTTGATCCCCGGGGATACCGGGGAGCTGTTTTTT. Full variable domain (remainder filled in from reference TRBV5-1 and TRBJ2-2): KAGVTQTPRYLIKTRGQQVTLSCSPISGHRSVSWYQQTPGQGLQFLFEYFSETQRNKGNFPGRFSGRQFSNSRSEMNVSTLELGDSALYLCASSLIPGDTGELFFGEGSRLTVL.

This chain joins TRBV6-5 and TRBJ1-5; D not certain. This CDR3 contains 15 residues. V lost 9 bases, J lost 7 bases, and 22 bases lay in between. Germline V gene lookup returns CDR1 MNHEY and CDR2 SVGAGI. The CDR3 DNA is TGTGCCAGTAGACCTCGGGCAGGAGGAGGACAGCCCCAGCATTTT. Translating gives CASRPRAGGGQPQHF.

The V and J genes are TRBV7-8 and TRBJ2-7, with TRBD1 as a possible D gene (6 bases). Germline V CDR1 and CDR2: SGHVS, FQNEAQ. The CDR3 loop spans 12 amino acids. Trimming removed 7 bases from V and 4 bases from J, with 11 bases in between. The CDR3 spells CASTLDSYEQYF. The CDR3, as DNA: TGTGCCAGCACCTTGGACAGTTACGAGCAGTACTTC.

V is TRBV2 and J is TRBJ1-2, with D maybe TRBD1 (5 bases). Germline assignment: CDR1 SNHLY and CDR2 FYNNEI. The length of the CDR3 is 13 residues. Trimming removed 8 bases at V and 8 bases at J, with 18 bases between. The CDR3, as DNA: TGTGCCAGCCTCCGCGGGGGTAAAAAAGGCTACACCTTC. It yields the protein CASLRGGKKGYTF.

The genes are TRBV12-3 or TRBV12-4 and TRBJ1-4; D ambiguous. V gave up 3 bases and J gave up 7 bases, with 9 bases separating them. The CDR3 extends over 13 amino acids. The CDR3: CASSFTRGEKLFF. The CDR3 bases are TGTGCCAGCAGTTTTACTAGAGGTGAAAAACTGTTTTTT.